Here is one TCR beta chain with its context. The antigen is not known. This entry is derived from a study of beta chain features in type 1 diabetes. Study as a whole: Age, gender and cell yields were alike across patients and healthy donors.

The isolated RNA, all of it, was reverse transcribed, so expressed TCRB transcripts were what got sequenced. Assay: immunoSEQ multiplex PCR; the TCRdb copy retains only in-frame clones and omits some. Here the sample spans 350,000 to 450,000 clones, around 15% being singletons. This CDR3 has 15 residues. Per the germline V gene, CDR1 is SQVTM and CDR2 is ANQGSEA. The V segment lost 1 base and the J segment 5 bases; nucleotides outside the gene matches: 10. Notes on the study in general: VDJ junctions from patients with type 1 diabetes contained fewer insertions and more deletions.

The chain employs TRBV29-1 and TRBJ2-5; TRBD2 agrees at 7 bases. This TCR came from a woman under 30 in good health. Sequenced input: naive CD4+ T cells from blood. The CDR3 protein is CSVEGASGGGETQYF. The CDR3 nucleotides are TGCAGCGTTGAAGGTGCGTCGGGAGGCGGGGAGACCCAGTACTTC.